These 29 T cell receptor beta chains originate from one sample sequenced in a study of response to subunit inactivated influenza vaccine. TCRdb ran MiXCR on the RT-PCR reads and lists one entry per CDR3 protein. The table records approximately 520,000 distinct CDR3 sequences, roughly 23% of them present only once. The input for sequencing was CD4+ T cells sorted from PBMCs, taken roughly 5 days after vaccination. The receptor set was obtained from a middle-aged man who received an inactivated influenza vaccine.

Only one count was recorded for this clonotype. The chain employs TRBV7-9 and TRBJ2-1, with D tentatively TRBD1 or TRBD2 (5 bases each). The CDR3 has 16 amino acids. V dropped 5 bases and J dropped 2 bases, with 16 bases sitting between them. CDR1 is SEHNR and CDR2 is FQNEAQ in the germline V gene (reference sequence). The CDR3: CASSPRGTPPYNEQFF. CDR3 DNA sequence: TGTGCCAGCAGCCCACGAGGGACGCCCCCCTACAATGAGCAGTTCTTC.

The CDR3 reads CASSVFLETQYF. The CDR3, as DNA: TGTGCCAGCAGCGTCTTTCTCGAGACCCAGTACTTC. The chain is built from TRBV5-5 and TRBJ2-5; no clear D gene. V gave up 4 bases and J gave up 5 bases, with 9 bases separating them. The CDR3 is 12 residues long. Germline lookup yields CDR1 SGHKS and CDR2 YYEKEE (reference sequence).

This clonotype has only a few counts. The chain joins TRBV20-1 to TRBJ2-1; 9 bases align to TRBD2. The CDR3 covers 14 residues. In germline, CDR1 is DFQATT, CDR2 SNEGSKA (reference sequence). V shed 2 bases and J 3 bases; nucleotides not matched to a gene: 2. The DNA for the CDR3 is TGCAGTGCTAGACTAGCGGGGAACTACAATGAGCAGTTCTTC. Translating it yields CSARLAGNYNEQFF.

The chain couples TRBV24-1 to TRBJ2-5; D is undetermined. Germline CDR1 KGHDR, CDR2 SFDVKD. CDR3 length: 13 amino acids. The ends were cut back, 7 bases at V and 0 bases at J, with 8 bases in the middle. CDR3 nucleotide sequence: TGTGCCACCAGGAGTGCGGACCAAGAGACCCAGTACTTC. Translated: CATRSADQETQYF.

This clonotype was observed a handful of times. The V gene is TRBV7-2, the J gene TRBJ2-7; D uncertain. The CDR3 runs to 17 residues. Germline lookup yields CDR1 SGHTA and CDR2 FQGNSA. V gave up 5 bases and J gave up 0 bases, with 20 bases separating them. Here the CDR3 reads CASSRLSPVYRSYEQYF. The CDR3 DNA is TGTGCCAGCAGCCGCTTAAGTCCAGTATACCGCTCCTACGAGCAGTACTTC.

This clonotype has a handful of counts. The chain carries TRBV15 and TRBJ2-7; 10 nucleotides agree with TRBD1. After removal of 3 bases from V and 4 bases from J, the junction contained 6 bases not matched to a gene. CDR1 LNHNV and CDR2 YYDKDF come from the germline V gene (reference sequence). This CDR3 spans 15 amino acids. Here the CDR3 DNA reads TGTGCCACCAGCAGCCGGACAGGGGGTTTGTACGAGCAGTACTTC. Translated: CATSSRTGGLYEQYF.

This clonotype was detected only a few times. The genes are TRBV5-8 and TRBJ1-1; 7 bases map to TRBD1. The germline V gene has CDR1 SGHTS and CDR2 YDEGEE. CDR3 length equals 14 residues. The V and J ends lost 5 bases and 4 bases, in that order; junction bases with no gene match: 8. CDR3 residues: CASRYDRVVTEAFF. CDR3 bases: TGTGCCAGCAGATATGACAGGGTCGTCACTGAAGCTTTCTTT.

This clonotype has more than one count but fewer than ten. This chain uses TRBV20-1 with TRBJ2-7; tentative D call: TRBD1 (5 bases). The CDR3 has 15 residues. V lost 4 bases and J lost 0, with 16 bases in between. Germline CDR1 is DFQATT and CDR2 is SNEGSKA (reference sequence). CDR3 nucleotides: TGCAGTGCTAACCCGACTCTTAGGGGCTCCTACGAGCAGTACTTC. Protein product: CSANPTLRGSYEQYF.

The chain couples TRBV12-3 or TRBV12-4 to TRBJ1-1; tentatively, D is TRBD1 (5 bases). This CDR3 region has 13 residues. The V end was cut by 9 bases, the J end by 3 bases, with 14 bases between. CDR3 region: CASSQGRDTEAFF. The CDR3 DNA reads TGTGCCAGTTCTCAGGGTAGGGACACTGAAGCTTTCTTT.

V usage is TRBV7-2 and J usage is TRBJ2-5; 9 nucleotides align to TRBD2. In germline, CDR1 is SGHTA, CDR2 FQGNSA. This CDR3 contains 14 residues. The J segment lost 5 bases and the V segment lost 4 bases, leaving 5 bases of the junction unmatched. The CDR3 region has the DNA TGTGCCAGCAGCTCGGGACTAGCAACTGAGACCCAGTACTTC. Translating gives CASSSGLATETQYF.

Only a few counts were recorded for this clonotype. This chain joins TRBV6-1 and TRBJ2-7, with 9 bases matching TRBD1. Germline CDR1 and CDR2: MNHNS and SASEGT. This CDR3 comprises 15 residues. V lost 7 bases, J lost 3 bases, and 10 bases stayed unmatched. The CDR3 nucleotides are TGTGCCAGCAACCACCCGGGACAGGGCATCTACGAGCAGTACTTC. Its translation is CASNHPGQGIYEQYF.

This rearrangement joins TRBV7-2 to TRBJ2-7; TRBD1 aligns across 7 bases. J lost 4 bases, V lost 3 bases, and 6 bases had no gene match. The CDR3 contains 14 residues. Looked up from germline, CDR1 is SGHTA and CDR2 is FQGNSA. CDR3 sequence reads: CASSFKGGGYEQYF. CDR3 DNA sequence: TGTGCCAGCAGCTTCAAAGGGGGCGGATACGAGCAGTACTTC.

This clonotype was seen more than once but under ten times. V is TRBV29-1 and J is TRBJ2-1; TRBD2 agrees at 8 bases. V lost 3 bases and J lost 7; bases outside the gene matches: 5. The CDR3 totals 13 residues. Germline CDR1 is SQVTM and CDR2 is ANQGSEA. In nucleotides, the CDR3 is TGCAGCGTTGATCCGGGGGGGGATAATGAGCAGTTCTTC. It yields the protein CSVDPGGDNEQFF.

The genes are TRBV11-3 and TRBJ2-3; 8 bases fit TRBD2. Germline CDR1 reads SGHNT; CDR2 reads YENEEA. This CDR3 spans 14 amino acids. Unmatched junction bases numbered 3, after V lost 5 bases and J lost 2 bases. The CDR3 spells CASSRGLDTDTQYF. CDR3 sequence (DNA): TGTGCCAGCAGCCGGGGACTAGACACAGATACGCAGTATTTT.

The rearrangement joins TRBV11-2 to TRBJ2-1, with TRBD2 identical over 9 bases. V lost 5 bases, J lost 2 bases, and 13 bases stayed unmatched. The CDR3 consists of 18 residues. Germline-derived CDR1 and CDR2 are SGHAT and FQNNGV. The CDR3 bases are TGTGCCAGCAGCCCTGGGATTAGCGGGGGTGGGACCTACAATGAGCAGTTCTTC. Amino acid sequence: CASSPGISGGGTYNEQFF.

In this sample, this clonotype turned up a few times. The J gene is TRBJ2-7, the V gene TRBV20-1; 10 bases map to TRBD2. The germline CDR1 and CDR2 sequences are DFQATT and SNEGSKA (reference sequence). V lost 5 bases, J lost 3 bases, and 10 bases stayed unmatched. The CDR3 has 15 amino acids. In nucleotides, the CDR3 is TGCAGTGCTTATAATAGCGGGAGGCCCGACTACGAGCAGTACTTC. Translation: CSAYNSGRPDYEQYF.

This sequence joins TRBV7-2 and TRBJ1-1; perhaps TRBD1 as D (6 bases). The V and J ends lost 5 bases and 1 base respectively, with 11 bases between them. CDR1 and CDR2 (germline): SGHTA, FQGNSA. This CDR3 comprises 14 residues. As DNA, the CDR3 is TGTGCCAGCAGCAAAGGACAGACGAACACTGAAGCTTTCTTT. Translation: CASSKGQTNTEAFF.

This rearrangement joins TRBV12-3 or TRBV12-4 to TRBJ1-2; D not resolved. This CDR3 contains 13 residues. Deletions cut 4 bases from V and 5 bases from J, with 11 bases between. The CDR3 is CASSYRIGYGYTF. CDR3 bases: TGTGCCAGCAGTTATAGGATCGGGTATGGCTACACCTTC.

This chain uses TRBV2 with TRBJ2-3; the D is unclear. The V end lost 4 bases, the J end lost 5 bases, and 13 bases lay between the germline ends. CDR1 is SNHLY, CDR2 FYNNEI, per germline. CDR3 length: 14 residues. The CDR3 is CASSAVPSGDTQYF. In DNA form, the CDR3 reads TGTGCCAGCAGTGCAGTTCCTTCGGGAGATACGCAGTATTTT. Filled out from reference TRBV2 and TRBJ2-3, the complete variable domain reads EPEVTQTPSHQVTQMGQEVILRCVPISNHLYFYWYRQILGQKVEFLVSFYNNEISEKSEIFDDQFSVERPDGSNFTLKIRSTKLEDSAMYFCASSAVPSGDTQYFGPGTRLTVL.

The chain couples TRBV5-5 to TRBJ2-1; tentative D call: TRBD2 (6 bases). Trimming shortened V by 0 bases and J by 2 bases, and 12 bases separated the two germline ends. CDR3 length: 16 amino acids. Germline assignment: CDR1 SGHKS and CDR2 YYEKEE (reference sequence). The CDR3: CASSLAWTTTYNEQFF. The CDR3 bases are TGTGCCAGCAGCTTGGCGTGGACTACTACCTACAATGAGCAGTTCTTC. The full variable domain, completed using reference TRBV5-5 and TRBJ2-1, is DAGVTQSPTHLIKTRGQQVTLRCSPISGHKSVSWYQQVLGQGPQFIFQYYEKEERGRGNFPDRFSARQFPNYSSELNVNALLLGDSALYLCASSLAWTTTYNEQFFGPGTRLTVL.

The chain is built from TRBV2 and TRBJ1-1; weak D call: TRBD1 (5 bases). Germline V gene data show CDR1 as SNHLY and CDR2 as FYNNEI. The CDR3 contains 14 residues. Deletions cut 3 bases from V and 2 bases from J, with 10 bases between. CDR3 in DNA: TGTGCCAGCAGTGAGTTGGGGGTTAACACTGAAGCTTTCTTT. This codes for CASSELGVNTEAFF. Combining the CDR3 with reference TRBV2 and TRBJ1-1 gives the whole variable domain EPEVTQTPSHQVTQMGQEVILRCVPISNHLYFYWYRQILGQKVEFLVSFYNNEISEKSEIFDDQFSVERPDGSNFTLKIRSTKLEDSAMYFCASSELGVNTEAFFGQGTRLTVV.

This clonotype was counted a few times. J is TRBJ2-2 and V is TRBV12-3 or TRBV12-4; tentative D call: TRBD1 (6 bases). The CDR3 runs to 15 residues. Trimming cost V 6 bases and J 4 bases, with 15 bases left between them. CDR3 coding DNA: TGTGCCAGCAGCAGGGGAAGGTCGAGCACCGGGGAGCTGTTTTTT. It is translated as CASSRGRSSTGELFF.

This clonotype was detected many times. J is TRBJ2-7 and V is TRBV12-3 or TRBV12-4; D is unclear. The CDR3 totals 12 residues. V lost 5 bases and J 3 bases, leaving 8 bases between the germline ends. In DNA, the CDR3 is TGTGCCAGCAGTGGAGCCGGCTACGAGCAGTACTTC. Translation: CASSGAGYEQYF.

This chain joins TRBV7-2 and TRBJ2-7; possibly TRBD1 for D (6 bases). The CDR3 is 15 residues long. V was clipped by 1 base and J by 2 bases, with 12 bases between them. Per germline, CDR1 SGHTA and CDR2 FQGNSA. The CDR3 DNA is TGTGCCAGCAGCTTAGGGCTGGACAGAGCCTACGAGCAGTACTTC. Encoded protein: CASSLGLDRAYEQYF.

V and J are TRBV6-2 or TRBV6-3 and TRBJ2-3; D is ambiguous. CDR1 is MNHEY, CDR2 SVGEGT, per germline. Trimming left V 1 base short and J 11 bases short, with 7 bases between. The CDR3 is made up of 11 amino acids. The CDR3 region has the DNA TGTGCCAGCAGTTACTGGAAGGTGCAGTATTTT. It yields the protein CASSYWKVQYF.

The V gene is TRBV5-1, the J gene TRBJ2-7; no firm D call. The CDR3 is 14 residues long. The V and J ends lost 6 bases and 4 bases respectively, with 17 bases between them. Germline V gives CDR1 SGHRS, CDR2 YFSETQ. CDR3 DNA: TGCGCCAGCATGTTGGAGCCGACATTTTACGAGCAGTACTTC. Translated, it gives CASMLEPTFYEQYF. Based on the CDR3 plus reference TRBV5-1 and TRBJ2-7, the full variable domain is KAGVTQTPRYLIKTRGQQVTLSCSPISGHRSVSWYQQTPGQGLQFLFEYFSETQRNKGNFPGRFSGRQFSNSRSEMNVSTLELGDSALYLCASMLEPTFYEQYFGPGTRLTVT.

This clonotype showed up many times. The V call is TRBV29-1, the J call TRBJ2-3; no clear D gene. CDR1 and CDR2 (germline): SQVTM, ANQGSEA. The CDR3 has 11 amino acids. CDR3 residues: CLCRNTDTQYF. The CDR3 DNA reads TGCCTTTGTAGGAACACAGATACGCAGTATTTT.

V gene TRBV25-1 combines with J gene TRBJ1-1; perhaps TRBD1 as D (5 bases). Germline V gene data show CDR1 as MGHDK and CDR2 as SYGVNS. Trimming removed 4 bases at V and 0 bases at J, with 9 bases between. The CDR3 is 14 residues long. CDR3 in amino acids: CASSARGLNTEAFF. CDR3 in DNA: TGTGCCAGCAGTGCTCGGGGGTTGAACACTGAAGCTTTCTTT.

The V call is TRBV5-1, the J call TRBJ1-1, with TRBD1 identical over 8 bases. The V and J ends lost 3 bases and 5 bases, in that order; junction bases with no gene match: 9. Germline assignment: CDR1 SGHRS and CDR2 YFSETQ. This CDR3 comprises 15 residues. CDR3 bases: TGCGCCAGCAGCTCTATGGACAGGGAGTCTACTGAAGCTTTCTTT. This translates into CASSSMDRESTEAFF.